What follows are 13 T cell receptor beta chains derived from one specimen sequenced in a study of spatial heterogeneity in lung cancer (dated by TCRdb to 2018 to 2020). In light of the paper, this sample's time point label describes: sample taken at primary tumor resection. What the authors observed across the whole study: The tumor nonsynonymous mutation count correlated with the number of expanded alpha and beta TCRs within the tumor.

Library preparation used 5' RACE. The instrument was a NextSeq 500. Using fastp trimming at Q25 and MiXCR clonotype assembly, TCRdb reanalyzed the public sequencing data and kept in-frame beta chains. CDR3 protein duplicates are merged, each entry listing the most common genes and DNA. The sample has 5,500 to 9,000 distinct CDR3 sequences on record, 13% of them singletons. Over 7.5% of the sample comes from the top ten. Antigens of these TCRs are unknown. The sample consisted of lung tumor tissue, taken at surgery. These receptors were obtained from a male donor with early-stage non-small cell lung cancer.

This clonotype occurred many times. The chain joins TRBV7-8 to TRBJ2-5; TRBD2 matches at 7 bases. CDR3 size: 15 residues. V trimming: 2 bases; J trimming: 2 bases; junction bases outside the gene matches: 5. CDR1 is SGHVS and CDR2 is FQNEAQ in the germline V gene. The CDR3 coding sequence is TGTGCCAGCAGCTTAAGCGGACTAGTACAAGAGACCCAGTACTTC. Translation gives CASSLSGLVQETQYF. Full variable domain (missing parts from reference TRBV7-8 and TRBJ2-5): GAGVSQSPRYKVAKRGQDVALRCDPISGHVSLFWYQQALGQGPEFLTYFQNEAQLDKSGLPSDRFFAERPEGSVSTLKIQRTQQEDSAVYLCASSLSGLVQETQYFGPGTRLLVL.

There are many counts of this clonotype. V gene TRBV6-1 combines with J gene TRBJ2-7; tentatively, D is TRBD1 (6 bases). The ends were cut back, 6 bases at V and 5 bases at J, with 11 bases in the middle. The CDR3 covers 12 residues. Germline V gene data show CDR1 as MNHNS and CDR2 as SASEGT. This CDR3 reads CASRTGSHEQYV. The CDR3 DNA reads TGTGCCAGCAGAACAGGGTCCCACGAGCAGTACGTC.

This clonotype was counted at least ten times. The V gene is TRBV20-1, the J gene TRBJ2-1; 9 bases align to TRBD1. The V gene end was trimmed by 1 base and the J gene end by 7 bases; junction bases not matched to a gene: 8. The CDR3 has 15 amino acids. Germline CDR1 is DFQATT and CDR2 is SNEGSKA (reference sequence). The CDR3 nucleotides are TGCAGTGCTAGAGCCACGGGACAGGGTGAAAATGAGCAGTTCTTC. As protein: CSARATGQGENEQFF.

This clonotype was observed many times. The CDR3 DNA reads TGTGCCTGGAGTGCACCCGACAGGGTCTCCGGCGGCTACACCTTC. Amino acids: CAWSAPDRVSGGYTF. The chain links TRBV30 to TRBJ1-2; 7 positions agree with TRBD1. The CDR3 totals 15 residues. Germline loops: CDR1 GTSNPN, CDR2 SVGIG (reference sequence). Losses at the gene ends were 1 base for V and 8 bases for J; bases not matched to a gene: 13. The whole variable domain, filled in from reference TRBV30 and TRBJ1-2, reads SQTIHQWPATLVQPVGSPLSLECTVEGTSNPNLYWYRQAAGRGLQLLFYSVGIGQISSEVPQNLSASRPQDRQFILSSKKLLLSDSGFYLCAWSAPDRVSGGYTFGSGTRLTVV.

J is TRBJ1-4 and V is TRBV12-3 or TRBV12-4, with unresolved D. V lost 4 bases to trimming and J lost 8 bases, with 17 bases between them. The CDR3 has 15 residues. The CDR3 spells CASSSPAGMEEKLFF. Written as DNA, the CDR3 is TGTGCCAGCAGTTCCCCCGCGGGGATGGAGGAAAAACTGTTTTTT.

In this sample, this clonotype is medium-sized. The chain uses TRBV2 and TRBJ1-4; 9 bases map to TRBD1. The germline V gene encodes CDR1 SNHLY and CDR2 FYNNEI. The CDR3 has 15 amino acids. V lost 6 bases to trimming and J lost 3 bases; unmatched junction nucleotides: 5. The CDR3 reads CASSRDRAPNEKLFF. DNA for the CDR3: TGTGCCAGCAGCCGGGACAGGGCTCCTAATGAAAAACTGTTTTTT. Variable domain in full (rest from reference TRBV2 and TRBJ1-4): EPEVTQTPSHQVTQMGQEVILRCVPISNHLYFYWYRQILGQKVEFLVSFYNNEISEKSEIFDDQFSVERPDGSNFTLKIRSTKLEDSAMYFCASSRDRAPNEKLFFGSGTQLSVL.

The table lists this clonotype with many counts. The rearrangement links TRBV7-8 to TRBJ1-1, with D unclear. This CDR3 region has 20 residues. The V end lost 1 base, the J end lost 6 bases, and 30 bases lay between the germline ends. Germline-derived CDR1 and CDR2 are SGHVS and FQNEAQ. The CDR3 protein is CASSLVGWRVSDPRVAEAFF. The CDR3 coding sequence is TGTGCCAGCAGCTTAGTGGGATGGAGAGTCTCAGACCCAAGGGTGGCTGAAGCTTTCTTT.

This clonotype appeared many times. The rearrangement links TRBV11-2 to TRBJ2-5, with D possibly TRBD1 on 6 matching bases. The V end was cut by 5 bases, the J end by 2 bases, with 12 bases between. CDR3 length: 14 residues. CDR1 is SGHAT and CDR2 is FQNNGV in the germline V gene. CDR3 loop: CASSQGTLQETQYF. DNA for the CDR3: TGTGCCAGCAGCCAGGGGACCTTACAAGAGACCCAGTACTTC.

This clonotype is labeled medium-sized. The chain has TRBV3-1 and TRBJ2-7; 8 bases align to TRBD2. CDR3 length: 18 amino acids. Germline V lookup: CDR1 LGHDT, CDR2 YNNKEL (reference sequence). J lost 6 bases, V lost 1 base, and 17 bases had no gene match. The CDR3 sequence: CASSQVRSGGRTEGEQYV. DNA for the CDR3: TGTGCCAGCAGCCAAGTTAGGAGCGGGGGCAGGACCGAGGGCGAGCAGTACGTC.

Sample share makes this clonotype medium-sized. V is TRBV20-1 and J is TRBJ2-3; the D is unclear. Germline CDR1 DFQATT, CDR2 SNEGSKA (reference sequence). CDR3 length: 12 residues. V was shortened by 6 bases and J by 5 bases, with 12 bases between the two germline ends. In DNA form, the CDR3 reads TGCAGTGCGGAATCGGAAGGAGATACGCAGTATTTT. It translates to CSAESEGDTQYF.

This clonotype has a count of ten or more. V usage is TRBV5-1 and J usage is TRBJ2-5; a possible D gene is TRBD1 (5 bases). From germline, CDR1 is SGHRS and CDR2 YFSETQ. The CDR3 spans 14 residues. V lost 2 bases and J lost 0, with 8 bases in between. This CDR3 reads CASSFTGDQETQYF. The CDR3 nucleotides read TGCGCCAGCAGCTTTACAGGAGACCAAGAGACCCAGTACTTC.

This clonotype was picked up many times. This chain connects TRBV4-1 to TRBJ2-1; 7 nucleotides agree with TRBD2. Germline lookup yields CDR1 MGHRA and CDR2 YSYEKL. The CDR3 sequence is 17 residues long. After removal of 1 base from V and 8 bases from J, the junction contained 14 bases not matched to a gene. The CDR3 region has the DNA TGCGCCAGCAGCCAAGTCCTGGGACTACAGTTGGAGGATGAGCAGTTCTTC. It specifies CASSQVLGLQLEDEQFF.

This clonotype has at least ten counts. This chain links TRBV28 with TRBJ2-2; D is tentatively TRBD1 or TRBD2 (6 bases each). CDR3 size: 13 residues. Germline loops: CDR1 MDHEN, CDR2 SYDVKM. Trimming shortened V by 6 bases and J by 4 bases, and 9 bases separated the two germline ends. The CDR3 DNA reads TGTGCCAGCAGGGGGGGCGGCACCGGGGAGCTGTTTTTT. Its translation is CASRGGGTGELFF.